Following are 5 T cell receptor beta chains from one sample sequenced in a study of T cell changes during pregnancy in multiple sclerosis. The data were produced by immunoSEQ multiplex PCR, yet TCRdb's version contains in-frame clones alone and is incomplete. The table has over 25,000 clones, more than 90% seen once. This specimen was CD4+ T cells from peripheral blood mononuclear cells, taken in the first trimester of pregnancy. The receptors originated from a female donor with multiple sclerosis, enrolled in a pregnancy study.

The chain recombines TRBV7-2 with TRBJ2-7; 11 bases fit TRBD1. The CDR3 consists of 15 residues. Germline V gene sequence: CDR1 SGHTA, CDR2 FQGNSA. V lost 3 bases and J lost 4; bases outside the gene matches: 5. The CDR3 region has the DNA TGTGCCAGCAGCTTCGTAGGACAGGGGGCGTACGAGCAGTACTTC. This translates into CASSFVGQGAYEQYF.

This chain uses TRBV30 with TRBJ2-2; the match to TRBD2 covers 13 bases. The ends lost 2 bases at V and 0 bases at J; junction bases unmatched: 12. This CDR3 has 20 residues. Per the germline V gene, CDR1 is GTSNPN and CDR2 is SVGIG (reference sequence). CDR3 sequence: CAWSRWTSGGWNANTGELFF. CDR3 coding DNA: TGTGCCTGGAGTCGCTGGACTAGCGGGGGTTGGAATGCGAACACCGGGGAGCTGTTTTTT. The full variable domain, its missing parts supplied by reference TRBV30 and TRBJ2-2, is SQTIHQWPATLVQPVGSPLSLECTVEGTSNPNLYWYRQAAGRGLQLLFYSVGIGQISSEVPQNLSASRPQDRQFILSSKKLLLSDSGFYLCAWSRWTSGGWNANTGELFFGEGSRLTVL.

This clone came up once. V is TRBV4-3 and J is TRBJ2-3, with 7 bases aligning to TRBD2. Germline assignment: CDR1 LGHNA and CDR2 YSLEER. Unmatched junction bases numbered 5, after V lost 0 bases and J lost 2 bases. The CDR3 is 16 amino acids. The CDR3 region has the DNA TGCGCCAGCAGCCAAGAGGCTAGCGGACCCACAGATACGCAGTATTTT. Its protein is CASSQEASGPTDTQYF.

This clone was detected once. This chain joins TRBV7-2 and TRBJ1-2; tentative D call: TRBD1 (6 bases). Trimming shortened V by 8 bases and J by 0 bases, and 16 bases separated the two germline ends. Looked up from germline, CDR1 is SGHTA and CDR2 is FQGNSA. The CDR3 consists of 15 residues. The CDR3 bases are TGTGCCAGCTCCCCTTGGACAGATACTAACTATGGCTACACCTTC. This encodes CASSPWTDTNYGYTF.

V and J are TRBV2 and TRBJ1-6; TRBD1 aligns across 8 bases. CDR1 SNHLY and CDR2 FYNNEI come from the germline V gene. The CDR3 is made up of 15 amino acids. The ends lost 4 bases at V and 10 bases at J; junction bases unmatched: 9. CDR3: CASSGETGVGSPLHF. The CDR3 DNA reads TGTGCCAGCAGTGGAGAGACAGGGGTCGGATCACCCCTCCACTTT. Complete variable domain (other parts from reference TRBV2 and TRBJ1-6): EPEVTQTPSHQVTQMGQEVILRCVPISNHLYFYWYRQILGQKVEFLVSFYNNEISEKSEIFDDQFSVERPDGSNFTLKIRSTKLEDSAMYFCASSGETGVGSPLHFGNGTRLTVT.